This TCR beta chain was profiled in a study of cytomegalovirus exposure and HLA in healthy donors. Findings and caveats of the study: Relative to the approximately 700-donor mean, N-insertions were reportedly fewer in an Asian-associated ancestry cluster in a later analysis.

CDR3 length: 17 residues. V shed 0 bases, J shed 3 bases, and the junction held 8 bases outside the gene matches. Germline V gene sequence: CDR1 LGHNA, CDR2 YSLEER. Whereas donors were nominally healthy upon sampling, unrecorded immune exposures were probable. The PCR made use of 60 Vbeta and 13 Jbeta primers. This table comes from immunoSEQ multiplex PCR, and its TCRdb copy is limited to in-frame clones, with some not included. Found here are around 150,000 clones, 80% of them singletons; the top ten hold roughly 1.2%. Concerning this clone: Its antigen is unknown.

The rearrangement joins TRBV4-3 to TRBJ2-3, with TRBD2 matching 8 bases. The source is a woman between 45 and 65 years old in good health and CMV-seronegative. The sequenced sample was PBMCs. The DNA for the CDR3 is TGCGCCAGCAGCCAAGATGTCACTAGCGGAGAAACAGATACGCAGTATTTT. It yields the protein CASSQDVTSGETDTQYF.